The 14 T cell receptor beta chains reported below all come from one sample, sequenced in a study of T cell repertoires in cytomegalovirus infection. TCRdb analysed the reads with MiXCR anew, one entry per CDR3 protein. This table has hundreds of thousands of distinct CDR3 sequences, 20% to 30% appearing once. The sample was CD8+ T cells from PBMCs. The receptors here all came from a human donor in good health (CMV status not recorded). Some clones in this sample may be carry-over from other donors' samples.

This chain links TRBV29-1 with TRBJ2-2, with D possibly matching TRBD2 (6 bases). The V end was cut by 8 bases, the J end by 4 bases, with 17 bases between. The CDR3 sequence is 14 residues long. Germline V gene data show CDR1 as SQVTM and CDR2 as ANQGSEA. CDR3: CSIRDGGATGELFF. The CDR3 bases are TGCAGCATAAGGGACGGAGGGGCCACCGGGGAGCTGTTTTTT.

CDR3 sequence reads: CASSNLDRNTEAFF. The CDR3 DNA follows: TGTGCCAGCAGTAACCTGGACAGGAACACTGAAGCTTTCTTT. The gene calls are TRBV6-2 or TRBV6-3 and TRBJ1-1; possible D gene TRBD1, 6 bases. Germline V CDR1 and CDR2: MNHEY, SVGEGT. The CDR3 is 14 residues long. Trimming shortened V by 5 bases and J by 1 base, and 11 bases separated the two germline ends.

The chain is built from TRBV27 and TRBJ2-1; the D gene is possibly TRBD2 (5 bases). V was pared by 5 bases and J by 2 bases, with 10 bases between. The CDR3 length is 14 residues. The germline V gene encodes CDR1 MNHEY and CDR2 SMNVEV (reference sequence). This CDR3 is CASSPNGAYNEQFF. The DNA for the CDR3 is TGTGCCAGCAGTCCCAACGGGGCCTACAATGAGCAGTTCTTC.

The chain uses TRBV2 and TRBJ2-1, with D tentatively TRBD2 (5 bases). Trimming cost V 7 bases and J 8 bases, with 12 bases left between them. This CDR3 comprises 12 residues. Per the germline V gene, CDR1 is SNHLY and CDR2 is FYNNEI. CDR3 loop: CASTPGIHEQFF. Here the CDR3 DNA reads TGTGCCAGCACCCCGGGAATCCATGAGCAGTTCTTC.

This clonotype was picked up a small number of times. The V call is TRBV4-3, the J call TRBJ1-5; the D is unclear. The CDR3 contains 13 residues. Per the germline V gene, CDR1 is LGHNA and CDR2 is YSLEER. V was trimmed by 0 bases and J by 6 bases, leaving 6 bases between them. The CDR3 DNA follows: TGCGCCAGCAGCCAAGACTTGGGTCAGCCCCAGCATTTT. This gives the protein CASSQDLGQPQHF.

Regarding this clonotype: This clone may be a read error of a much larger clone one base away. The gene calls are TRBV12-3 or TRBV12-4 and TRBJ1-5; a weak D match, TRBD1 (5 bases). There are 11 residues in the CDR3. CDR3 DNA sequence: TGTGTCAGCAGTGGGGGGTCGCCCCAGCATTTT. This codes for CVSSGGSPQHF.

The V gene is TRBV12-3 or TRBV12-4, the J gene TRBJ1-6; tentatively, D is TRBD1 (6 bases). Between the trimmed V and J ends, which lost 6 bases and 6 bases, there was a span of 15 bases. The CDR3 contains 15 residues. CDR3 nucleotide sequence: TGTGCCAGCAGCAAAGGGACAACAGCTAATTCACCCCTCCACTTT. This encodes CASSKGTTANSPLHF.

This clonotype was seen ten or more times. The CDR3 coding sequence is TGTGCCAGCAGCCGACTGGACTCCTACGAGCAGTACTTC. Its translation is CASSRLDSYEQYF. The rearrangement joins TRBV7-6 to TRBJ2-7; D gene unclear. Germline-derived CDR1 and CDR2 are SGHVS and FNYEAQ. The length of the CDR3 is 13 residues. The V and J ends lost 5 bases and 0 bases respectively, with 8 bases between them.

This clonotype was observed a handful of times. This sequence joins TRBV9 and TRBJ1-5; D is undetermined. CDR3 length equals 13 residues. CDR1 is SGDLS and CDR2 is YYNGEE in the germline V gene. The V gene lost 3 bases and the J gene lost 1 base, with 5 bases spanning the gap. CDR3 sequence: CASSGPSNQPQHF. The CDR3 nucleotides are TGTGCCAGCAGCGGACCGAGCAATCAGCCCCAGCATTTT.

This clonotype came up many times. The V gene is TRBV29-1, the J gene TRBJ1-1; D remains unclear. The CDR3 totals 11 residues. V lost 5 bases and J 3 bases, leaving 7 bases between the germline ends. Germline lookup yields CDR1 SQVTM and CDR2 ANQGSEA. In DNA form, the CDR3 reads TGCAGCGTTCAGGTGGACACTGAAGCTTTCTTT. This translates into CSVQVDTEAFF.

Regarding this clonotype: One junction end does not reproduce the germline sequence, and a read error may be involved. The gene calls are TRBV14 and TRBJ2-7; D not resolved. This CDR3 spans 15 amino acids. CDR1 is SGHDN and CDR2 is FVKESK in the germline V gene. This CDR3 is CASSQESGSYYVQYF. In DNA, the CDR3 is TGTGCCAGCAGCCAAGAGTCAGGATCCTATTACGTGCAGTACTTC.

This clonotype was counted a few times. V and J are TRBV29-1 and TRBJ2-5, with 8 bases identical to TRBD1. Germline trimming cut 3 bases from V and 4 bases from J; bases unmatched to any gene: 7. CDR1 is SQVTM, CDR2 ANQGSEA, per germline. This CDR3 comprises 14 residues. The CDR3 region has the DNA TGCAGCGTTGAGTTACTTACAGGGGGAGAGACCCAGTACTTC. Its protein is CSVELLTGGETQYF. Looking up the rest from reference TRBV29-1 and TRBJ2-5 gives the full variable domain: SAVISQKPSRDICQRGTSLTIQCQVDSQVTMMFWYRQQPGQSLTLIATANQGSEATYESGFVIDKFPISRPNLTFSTLTVSNMSPEDSSIYLCSVELLTGGETQYFGPGTRLLVL.

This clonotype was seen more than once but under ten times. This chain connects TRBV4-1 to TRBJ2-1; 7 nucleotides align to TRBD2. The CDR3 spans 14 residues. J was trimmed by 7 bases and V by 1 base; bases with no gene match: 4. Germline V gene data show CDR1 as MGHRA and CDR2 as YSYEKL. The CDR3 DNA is TGCGCCAGCAGCCAAGGGGCGGGGGTAAATGAGCAGTTCTTC. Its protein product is CASSQGAGVNEQFF.

The CDR3 here is CSARDKLAVNTGELFF. CDR3 DNA sequence: TGCAGTGCTAGAGATAAACTAGCGGTAAACACCGGGGAGCTGTTTTTT. The gene calls are TRBV20-1 and TRBJ2-2; 8 nucleotides align to TRBD2. Germline V gene data show CDR1 as DFQATT and CDR2 as SNEGSKA (reference sequence). The CDR3 consists of 16 residues. V dropped 0 bases and J dropped 2; count of bases not matched to a gene: 5.